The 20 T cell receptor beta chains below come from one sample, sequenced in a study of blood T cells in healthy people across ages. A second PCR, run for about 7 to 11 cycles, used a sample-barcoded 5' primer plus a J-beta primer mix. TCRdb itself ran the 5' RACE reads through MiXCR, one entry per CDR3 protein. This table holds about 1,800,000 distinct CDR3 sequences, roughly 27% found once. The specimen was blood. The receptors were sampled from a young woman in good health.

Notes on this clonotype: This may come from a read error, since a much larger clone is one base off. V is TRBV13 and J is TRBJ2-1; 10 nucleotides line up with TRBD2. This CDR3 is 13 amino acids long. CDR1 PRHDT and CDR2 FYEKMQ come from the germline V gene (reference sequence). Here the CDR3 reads CACSSGLANEQFF. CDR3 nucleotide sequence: TGTGCCTGCAGCTCGGGACTAGCGAATGAGCAGTTCTTC.

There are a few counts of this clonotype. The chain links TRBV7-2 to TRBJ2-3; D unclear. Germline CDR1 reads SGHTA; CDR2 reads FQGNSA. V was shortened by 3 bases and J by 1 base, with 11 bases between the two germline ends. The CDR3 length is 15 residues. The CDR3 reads CASSLRSWGTDTQYF. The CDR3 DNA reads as TGTGCCAGCAGCTTGAGGTCGTGGGGCACAGATACGCAGTATTTT.

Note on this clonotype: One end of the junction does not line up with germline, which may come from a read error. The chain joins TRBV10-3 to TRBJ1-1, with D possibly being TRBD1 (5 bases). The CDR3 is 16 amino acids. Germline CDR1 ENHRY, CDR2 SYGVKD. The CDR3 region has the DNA TGTTCCATCAGTGAGCCGACCGGGACGGGAAACACTGAAGCTTTCTTT. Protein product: CSISEPTGTGNTEAFF.

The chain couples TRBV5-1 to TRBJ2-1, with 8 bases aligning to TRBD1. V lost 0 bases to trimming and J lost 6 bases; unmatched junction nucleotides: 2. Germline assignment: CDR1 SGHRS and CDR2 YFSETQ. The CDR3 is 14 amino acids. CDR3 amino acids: CASSLGGQVNEQFF. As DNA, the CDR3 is TGCGCCAGCAGCTTGGGGGGACAGGTCAATGAGCAGTTCTTC.

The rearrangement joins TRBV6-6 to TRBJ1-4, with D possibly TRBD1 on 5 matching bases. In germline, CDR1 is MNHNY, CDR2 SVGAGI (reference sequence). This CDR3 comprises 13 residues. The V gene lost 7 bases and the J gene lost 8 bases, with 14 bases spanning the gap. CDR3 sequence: CASKGREGEKLFF. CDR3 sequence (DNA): TGTGCCAGCAAAGGCAGGGAAGGGGAAAAACTGTTTTTT.

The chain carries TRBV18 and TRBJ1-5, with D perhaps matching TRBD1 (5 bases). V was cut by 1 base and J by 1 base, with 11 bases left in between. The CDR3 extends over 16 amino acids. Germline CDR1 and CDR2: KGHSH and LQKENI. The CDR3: CASSPRAGKSNQPQHF. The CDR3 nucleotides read TGTGCCAGCTCACCACGGGCAGGGAAAAGCAATCAGCCCCAGCATTTT.

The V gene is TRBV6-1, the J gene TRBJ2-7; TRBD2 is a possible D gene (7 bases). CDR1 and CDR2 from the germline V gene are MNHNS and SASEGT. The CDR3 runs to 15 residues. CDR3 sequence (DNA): TGTACCATCGGGGGGCAGGGATACCAGGGGTCCGAGCAGTACTTC. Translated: CTIGGQGYQGSEQYF.

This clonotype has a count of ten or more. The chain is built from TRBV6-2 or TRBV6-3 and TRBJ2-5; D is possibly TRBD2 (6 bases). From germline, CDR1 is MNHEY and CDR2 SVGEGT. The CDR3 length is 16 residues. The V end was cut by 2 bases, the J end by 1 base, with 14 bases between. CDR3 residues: CASSYGLARIQETQYF. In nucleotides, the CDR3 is TGTGCCAGCAGTTACGGTCTAGCGCGAATCCAAGAGACCCAGTACTTC.

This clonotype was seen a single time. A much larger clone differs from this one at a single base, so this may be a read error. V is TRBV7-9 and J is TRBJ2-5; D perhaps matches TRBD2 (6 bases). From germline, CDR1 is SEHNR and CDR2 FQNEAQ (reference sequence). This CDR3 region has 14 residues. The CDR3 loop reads CTSSLGLSQETQYF. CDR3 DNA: TGTACCAGCAGCCTAGGACTATCCCAAGAGACCCAGTACTTC.

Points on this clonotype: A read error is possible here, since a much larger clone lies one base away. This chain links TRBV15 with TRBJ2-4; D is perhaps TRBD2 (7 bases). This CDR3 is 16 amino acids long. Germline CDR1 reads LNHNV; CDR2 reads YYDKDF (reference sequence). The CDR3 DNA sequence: TGTGCCACCAGGTTGGCGGGGGCCCTAGCCATAAACATTCAGTACTTC. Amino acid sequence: CATRLAGALAINIQYF. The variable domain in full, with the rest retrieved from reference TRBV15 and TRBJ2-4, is DAMVIQNPRYQVTQFGKPVTLSCSQTLNHNVMYWYQQKSSQAPKLLFHYYDKDFNNEADTPDNFQSRRPNTSFCFLDIRSPGLGDTAMYLCATRLAGALAINIQYFGAGTRLSVL.

The chain's CDR3 is CASSPVVQAGRGETQYF. CDR3 nucleotide sequence: TGTGCCAGCAGTCCCGTCGTCCAAGCGGGGAGGGGAGAGACCCAGTACTTC. The chain links TRBV28 to TRBJ2-5; 7 nucleotides line up with TRBD2. The germline V gene has CDR1 MDHEN and CDR2 SYDVKM. This CDR3 region has 17 residues. With V trimmed by 5 bases and J by 4 bases, 16 bases remained unmatched.

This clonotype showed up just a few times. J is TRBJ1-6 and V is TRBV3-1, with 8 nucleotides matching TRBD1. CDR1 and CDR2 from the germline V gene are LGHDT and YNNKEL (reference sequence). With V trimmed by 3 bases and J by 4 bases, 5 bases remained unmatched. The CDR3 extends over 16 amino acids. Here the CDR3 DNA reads TGTGCCAGCAGCCACACAGGGGGGATATATAATTCACCCCTCCACTTT. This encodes CASSHTGGIYNSPLHF.

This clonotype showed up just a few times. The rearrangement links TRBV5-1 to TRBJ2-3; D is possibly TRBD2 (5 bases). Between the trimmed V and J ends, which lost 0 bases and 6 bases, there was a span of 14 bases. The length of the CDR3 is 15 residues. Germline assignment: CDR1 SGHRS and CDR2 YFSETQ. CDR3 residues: CASSLVSGRGDTQYF. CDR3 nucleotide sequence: TGCGCCAGCAGCTTGGTTTCGGGCCGAGGGGATACGCAGTATTTT.

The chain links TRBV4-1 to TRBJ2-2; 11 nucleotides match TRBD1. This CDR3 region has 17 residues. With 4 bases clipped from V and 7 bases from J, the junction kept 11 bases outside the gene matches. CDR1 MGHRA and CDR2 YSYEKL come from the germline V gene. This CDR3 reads CASSRYPGQGGIGELFF. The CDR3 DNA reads TGCGCCAGCAGCCGCTACCCGGGACAGGGGGGAATCGGGGAGCTGTTTTTT.

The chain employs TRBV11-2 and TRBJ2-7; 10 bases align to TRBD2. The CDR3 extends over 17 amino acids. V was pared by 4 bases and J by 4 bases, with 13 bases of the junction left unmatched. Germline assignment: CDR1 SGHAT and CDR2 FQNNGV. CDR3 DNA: TGTGCCAGCAGCTCCGTGCTGTCAGCGGGAGGGCCTTACGAGCAGTACTTC. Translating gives CASSSVLSAGGPYEQYF.

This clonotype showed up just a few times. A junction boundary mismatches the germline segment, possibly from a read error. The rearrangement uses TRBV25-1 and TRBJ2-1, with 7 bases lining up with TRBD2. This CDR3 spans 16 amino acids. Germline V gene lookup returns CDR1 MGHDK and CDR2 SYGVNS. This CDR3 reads CASSAGRGVPVNKQFF. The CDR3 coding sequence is TGTGCCAGCAGTGCGGGACGGGGGGTCCCCGTCAATAAGCAGTTCTTC.

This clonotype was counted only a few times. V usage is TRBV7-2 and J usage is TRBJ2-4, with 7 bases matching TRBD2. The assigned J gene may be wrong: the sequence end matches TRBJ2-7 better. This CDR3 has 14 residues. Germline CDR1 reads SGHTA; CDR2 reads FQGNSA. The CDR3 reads CASTVGREKGEQYF. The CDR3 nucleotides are TGTGCCAGCACGGTGGGGCGGGAGAAAGGCGAGCAGTACTTC.

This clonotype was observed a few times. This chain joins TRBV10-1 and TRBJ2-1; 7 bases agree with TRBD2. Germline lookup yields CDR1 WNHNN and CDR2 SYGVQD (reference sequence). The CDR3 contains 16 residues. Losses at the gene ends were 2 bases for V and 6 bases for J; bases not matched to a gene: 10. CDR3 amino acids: CASSEPASGPGNEQFF. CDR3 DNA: TGCGCCAGCAGTGAGCCTGCTAGCGGCCCAGGCAATGAGCAGTTCTTC.

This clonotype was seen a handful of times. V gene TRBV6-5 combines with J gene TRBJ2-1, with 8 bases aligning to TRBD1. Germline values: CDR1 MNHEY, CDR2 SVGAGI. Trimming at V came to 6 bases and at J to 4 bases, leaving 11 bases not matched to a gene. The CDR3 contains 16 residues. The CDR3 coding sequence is TGTGCCAGCAGGGCTGACAGGGGAGCGTCGTACAATGAGCAGTTCTTC. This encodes CASRADRGASYNEQFF.

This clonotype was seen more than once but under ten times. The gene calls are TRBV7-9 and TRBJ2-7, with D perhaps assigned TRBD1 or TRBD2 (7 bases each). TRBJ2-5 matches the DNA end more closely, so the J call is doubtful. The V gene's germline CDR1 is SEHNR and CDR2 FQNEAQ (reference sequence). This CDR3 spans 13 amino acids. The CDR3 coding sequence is TGTGCCAGCAGGGGGGGGACAGAAGAGACCCAGTACTTC. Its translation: CASRGGTEETQYF.